The clone carrying this TCR beta chain was detected only a few times. Its cognate antigen is unknown. This entry is derived from a study of response to subunit inactivated influenza vaccine. Study-wide results and limits: Researchers suggested that each seasonal influenza vaccination recruits few new T cells.

TCRdb reprocessed the RT-PCR reads via MiXCR and lists one record per CDR3 protein. The table shows 400,000 to 650,000 distinct CDR3 sequences, with more than 7% occurring only once. Germline-derived CDR1 and CDR2 are SEHNR and FQNEAQ (reference sequence). Trimming took 0 bases from V and 5 from J, leaving 10 bases between them. The CDR3 consists of 15 residues. The TCR comes from a man in his fifties or sixties who received an inactivated influenza vaccine. The chain employs TRBV7-9 and TRBJ2-2; D not certain. Sequences were derived from PBMCs from blood, sampled around 25 months after vaccination. The CDR3 DNA is TGTGCCAGCAGCTTAGCTCCGGGCTGGACCGGGGAGCTGTTTTTT. This codes for CASSLAPGWTGELFF.